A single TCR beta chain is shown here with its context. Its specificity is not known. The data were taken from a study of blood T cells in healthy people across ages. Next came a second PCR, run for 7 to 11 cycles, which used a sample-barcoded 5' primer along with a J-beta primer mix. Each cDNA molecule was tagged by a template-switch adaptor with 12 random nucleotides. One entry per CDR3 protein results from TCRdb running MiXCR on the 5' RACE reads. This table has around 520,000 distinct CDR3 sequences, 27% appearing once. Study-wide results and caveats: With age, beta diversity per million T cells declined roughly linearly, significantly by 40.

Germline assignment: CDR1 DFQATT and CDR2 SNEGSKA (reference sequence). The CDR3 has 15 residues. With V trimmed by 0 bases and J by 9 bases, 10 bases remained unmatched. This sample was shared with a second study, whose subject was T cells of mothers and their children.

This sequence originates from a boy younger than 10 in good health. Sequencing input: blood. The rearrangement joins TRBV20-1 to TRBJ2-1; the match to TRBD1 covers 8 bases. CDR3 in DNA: TGCAGTGCTAGAGATCGAAGGACAGGGTTATTTGAGCAGTTCTTC. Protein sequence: CSARDRRTGLFEQFF.